These T cell receptor beta chains were read from a single sample in a study of blood T cell repertoires in COVID-19. Profiling relied on immunoSEQ multiplex PCR, and the TCRdb table lists in-frame clones only, not all of them. The repertoire has approximately 210,000 clones, about 88% of them found once; the top ten carry around 4.8%. Sequencing input: peripheral blood. The source of these receptors is a woman aged 40 to 50 with acute or convalescent COVID-19. CDR3s include the opening cysteine and the closing phenylalanine or tryptophan.

cdr3_aa,v_call,j_call
CASTLAGVTDTQYF,TRBV19,TRBJ2-3
CASSLAQQGAGGYTF,TRBV7-9,TRBJ1-2
CASSDGTGGNTEAFF,TRBV6-4,TRBJ1-1
CASSHMTVGWLYGYTF,TRBV23-1,TRBJ1-2
CASSEETGVYNEQFF,TRBV6-1,TRBJ2-1
CASSTGSNYGYTF,TRBV12-3/TRBV12-4,TRBJ1-2
CASRQTSGGAGEQFF,TRBV7-8,TRBJ2-1
CASSLSVDSPLHF,TRBV7-6,TRBJ1-6
CSGVRNLNTEAFF,TRBV29-1,TRBJ1-1
CASSVGLGGTDTQYF,TRBV9,TRBJ2-3
CSVVENYGYTF,TRBV29-1,TRBJ1-2
CSGRTGGRPDEQFF,TRBV29-1,TRBJ2-1
CASSSGGSYGYTF,TRBV28,TRBJ1-2
CASSADRRRLMGAFF,TRBV6-6,TRBJ1-1
CASSRAGGQPQHF,TRBV19,TRBJ1-5
CASSRRAGRDLDEQFF,TRBV21-1,TRBJ2-1
CASSIGQGAGYGYTF,TRBV11-2,TRBJ1-2
CASSERGGAGTDTQYF,TRBV5-1,TRBJ2-3
CATSRERNSNQPQHF,TRBV15,TRBJ1-5
CATKFSGQMNTEAFF,TRBV6-5,TRBJ1-1
CASSEGAGADTQYF,TRBV2,TRBJ2-3
CASSSQPTEAFF,TRBV7-9,TRBJ1-1
CASSFHPGEAFF,TRBV11-2,TRBJ1-1
CASSRQKNTEAFF,TRBV7-3,TRBJ1-1
CASSSAPPSSYNSPLHF,TRBV7-2,TRBJ1-6
CASSDGQGAGGYTF,TRBV6-1,TRBJ1-2
CASSPPNGGSEQFF,TRBV18,TRBJ2-1
CASSSGTNLEAFF,TRBV5-1,TRBJ1-1
CASSRGSGVGGNQPQHF,TRBV9,TRBJ1-5
CASSSPYRGKNEKLFF,TRBV7-6,TRBJ1-4
CAILDRGNEQFF,TRBV10-3,TRBJ2-1
CASSSSGLNEKLFF,TRBV11-2,TRBJ1-4
CASSLGGGLSTDTQYF,TRBV9,TRBJ2-3
CASSTGDGNTIYF,TRBV5-1,TRBJ1-3
CASSEALLRTGGFF,TRBV2,TRBJ2-1
CASSVRGSGNTIYF,TRBV2,TRBJ1-3
CASSIGTGGPYGYTF,TRBV19,TRBJ1-2
CASSFRQGWNTEAFF,TRBV5-5,TRBJ1-1
CASSLMAASTDTQYF,TRBV5-1,TRBJ2-3
CAWSPTSDRVGTEAFF,TRBV30,TRBJ1-1
CASRKTGGRGYTF,TRBV9,TRBJ1-2
CASRQVPPDRAEYGYTF,TRBV19,TRBJ1-2
CAWSVRYEQFF,TRBV30,TRBJ2-1
CAWSGGRGTEAFF,TRBV30,TRBJ1-1
CASSSLSIAANTEAFF,TRBV5-4,TRBJ1-1
CASSLQMNTEAFF,TRBV7-8,TRBJ1-1
CASSLMIVDTQYF,TRBV7-9,TRBJ2-3
CASSQDGRGGGYYNEQFF,TRBV4-1,TRBJ2-1
CASSEWGGGEAKNIQYF,TRBV2,TRBJ2-4
CASSAGGSGNTIYF,TRBV9,TRBJ1-3
CASRLLNYGYTF,TRBV19,TRBJ1-2
CASSLVASGGLRETQYF,TRBV7-8,TRBJ2-5